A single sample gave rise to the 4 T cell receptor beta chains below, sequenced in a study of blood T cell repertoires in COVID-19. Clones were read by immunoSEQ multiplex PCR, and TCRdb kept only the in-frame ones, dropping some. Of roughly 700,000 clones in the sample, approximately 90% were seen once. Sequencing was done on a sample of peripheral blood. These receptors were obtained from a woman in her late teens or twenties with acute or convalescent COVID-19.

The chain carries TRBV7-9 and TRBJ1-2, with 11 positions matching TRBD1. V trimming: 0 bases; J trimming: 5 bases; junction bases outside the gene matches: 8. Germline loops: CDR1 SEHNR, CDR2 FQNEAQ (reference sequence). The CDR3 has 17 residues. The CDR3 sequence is CASSLAFRDRGGYGYTF. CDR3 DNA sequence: TGTGCCAGCAGCTTAGCTTTCCGGGACAGGGGGGGATATGGCTACACCTTC.

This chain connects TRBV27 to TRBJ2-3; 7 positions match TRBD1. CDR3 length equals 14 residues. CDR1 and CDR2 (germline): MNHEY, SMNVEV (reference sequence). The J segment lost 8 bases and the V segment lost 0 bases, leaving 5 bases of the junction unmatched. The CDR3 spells CASSLSGGRSTQYF. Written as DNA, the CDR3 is TGTGCCAGCAGTTTATCAGGGGGCCGATCTACGCAGTATTTT.

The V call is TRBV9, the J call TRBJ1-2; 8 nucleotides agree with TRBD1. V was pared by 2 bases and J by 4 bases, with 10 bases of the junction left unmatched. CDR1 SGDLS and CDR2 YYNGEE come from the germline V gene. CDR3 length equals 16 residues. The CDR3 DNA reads TGTGCCAGCAGCGTCGGGACAGGCGGAGGGAGCTATGGCTACACCTTC. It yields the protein CASSVGTGGGSYGYTF.

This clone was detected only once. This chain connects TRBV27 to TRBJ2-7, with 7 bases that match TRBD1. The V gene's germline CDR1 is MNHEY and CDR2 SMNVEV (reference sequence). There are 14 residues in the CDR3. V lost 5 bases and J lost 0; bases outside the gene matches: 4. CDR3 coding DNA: TGTGCCAGCAGTATCGACAGGGTCTCCTACGAGCAGTACTTC. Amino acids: CASSIDRVSYEQYF.